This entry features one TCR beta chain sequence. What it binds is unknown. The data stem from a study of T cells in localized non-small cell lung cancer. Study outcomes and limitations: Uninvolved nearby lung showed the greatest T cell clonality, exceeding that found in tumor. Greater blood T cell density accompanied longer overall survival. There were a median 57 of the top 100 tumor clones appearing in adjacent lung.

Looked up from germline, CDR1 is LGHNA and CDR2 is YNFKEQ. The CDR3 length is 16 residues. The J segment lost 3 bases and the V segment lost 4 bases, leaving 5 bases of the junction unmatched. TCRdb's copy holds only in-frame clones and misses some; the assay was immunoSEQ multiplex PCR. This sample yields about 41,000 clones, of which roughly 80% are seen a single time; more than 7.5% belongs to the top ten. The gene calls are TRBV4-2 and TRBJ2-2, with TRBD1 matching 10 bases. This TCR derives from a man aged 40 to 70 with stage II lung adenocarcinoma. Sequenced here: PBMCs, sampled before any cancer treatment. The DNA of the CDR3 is TGTGCCAGCAGCCGGGACAGGGGAGAACACACCGGGGAGCTGTTTTTT. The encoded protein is CASSRDRGEHTGELFF.